This T cell receptor (beta chain) emerged from a study of T cells expressing NK-cell markers. TCRdb re-called the 5' RACE reads; one entry per CDR3 protein, DNA not given. This table holds approximately 440,000 distinct CDR3 sequences. CDR1 and CDR2 from the germline V gene are SQVTM and ANQGSEA. The CDR3 covers 15 residues. The sequence derives from a woman aged 50 to 60 in good health. Sequenced: blood T cells: a sorted CD56 or NKG2C T cell subset, CD4+ or CD8+ T cells, or bulk PBMC T cells (not recorded which). This chain links TRBV29-1 with TRBJ2-3; TCRdb's D call of TRBD2 is untestable without DNA. CDR3: CSVALTSAGTDTQYF.